The sample holds a few counts of the clone carrying this TCR beta chain. Its antigen is still unknown. This sample is drawn from a study of identical twins. Regarding the study as a whole: Donors were not followed over many years; analysis was cross-sectional. Out-of-frame beta chain sequences displayed weaker excess sharing between twins.

The germline V gene encodes CDR1 GTSNPN and CDR2 SVGIG (reference sequence). Trimming cost V 5 bases and J 3 bases; bases outside gene matches: 8. The CDR3 totals 14 residues. Template switching added a universal primer site; cDNA carried unique molecular identifiers. In TCRdb, the 5' RACE reads were re-called with MiXCR into one record per CDR3 protein. The sample lists 1.5 million to 2 million distinct CDR3 sequences, more than 30% seen once, with about 0.25% in the top ten. The sequence came from a newborn girl in good health. The chain links TRBV30 to TRBJ1-2, with TRBD1 matching over 8 bases. Sequenced input: cord blood. CDR3 amino acids: CAWRPLDRDYGYTF. DNA for the CDR3: TGTGCCTGGCGGCCCTTGGACAGGGACTATGGCTACACCTTC. Filled out from reference TRBV30 and TRBJ1-2, the complete variable domain reads SQTIHQWPATLVQPVGSPLSLECTVEGTSNPNLYWYRQAAGRGLQLLFYSVGIGQISSEVPQNLSASRPQDRQFILSSKKLLLSDSGFYLCAWRPLDRDYGYTFGSGTRLTVV.